The entry that follows covers one T cell receptor beta chain sequence. Its antigen is unidentified. Original processing methods: For the immunoSEQ data, sequences were junction-only without quality scores, so filtering differed. Only in-frame clones appear in the TCRdb table, and some are missing; sequencing was by immunoSEQ multiplex PCR. V and J calls and clone size are given by that table; D and trimming were obtained from the DNA. The sample records around 980,000 clones, 75% to 85% being singletons. The V end lost 1 base, the J end lost 1 base, and 16 bases lay between the germline ends. The CDR3 has 17 residues. CDR1 KGHSH and CDR2 LQKENI come from the germline V gene. The sample is drawn from a study of shared clonotypes between healthy human individuals. Study-wide findings and caveats: Among non-shared clonotypes, generation probabilities were lower than among those shared by all four donors. Researchers sampled only blood; tissue repertoires likely differ. A handful of donors shared about 4.8% of their naive CD4 clonotypes.

The clonotype comes from a man between 18 and 29 years old in good health. Some clones in this sample may be carry-over from other donors' samples. The sequenced sample consisted of memory CD4+ T cells from PBMCs. Specified subset: CD45RA-negative fraction. The V and J genes are TRBV18 and TRBJ1-1; D is possibly TRBD1 (5 bases). CDR3 sequence: CASSPRQGSGSNTEAFF. CDR3 sequence (DNA): TGTGCCAGCTCACCACGTCAGGGTTCGGGCTCGAACACTGAAGCTTTCTTT.